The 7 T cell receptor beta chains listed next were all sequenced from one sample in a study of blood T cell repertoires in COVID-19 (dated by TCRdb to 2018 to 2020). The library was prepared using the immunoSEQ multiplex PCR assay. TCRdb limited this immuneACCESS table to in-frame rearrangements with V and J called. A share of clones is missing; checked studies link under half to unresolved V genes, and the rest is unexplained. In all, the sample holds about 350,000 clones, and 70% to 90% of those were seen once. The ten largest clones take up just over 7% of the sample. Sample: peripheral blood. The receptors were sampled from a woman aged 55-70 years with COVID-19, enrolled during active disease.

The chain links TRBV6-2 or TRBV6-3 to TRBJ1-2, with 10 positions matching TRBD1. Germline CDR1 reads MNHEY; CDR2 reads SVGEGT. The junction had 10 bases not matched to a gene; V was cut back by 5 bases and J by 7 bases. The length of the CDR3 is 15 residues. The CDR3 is CASSDSTGGFSGYTF. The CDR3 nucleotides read TGTGCCAGCAGTGATTCGACAGGGGGCTTTTCTGGCTACACCTTC.

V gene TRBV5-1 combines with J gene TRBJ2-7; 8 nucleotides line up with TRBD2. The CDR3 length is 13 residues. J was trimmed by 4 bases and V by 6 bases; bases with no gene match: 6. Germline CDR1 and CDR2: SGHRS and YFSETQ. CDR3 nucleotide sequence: TGCGCCAGCAAAGAGGGACTAGGGTACGAGCAGTACTTC. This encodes CASKEGLGYEQYF.

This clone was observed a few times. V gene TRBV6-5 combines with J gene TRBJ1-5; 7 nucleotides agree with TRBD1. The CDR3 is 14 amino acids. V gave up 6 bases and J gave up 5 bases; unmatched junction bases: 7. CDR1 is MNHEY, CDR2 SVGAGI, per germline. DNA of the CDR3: TGTGCCAGCAGACCCCGGGACAGTTATCAGCCCCAGCATTTT. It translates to CASRPRDSYQPQHF.

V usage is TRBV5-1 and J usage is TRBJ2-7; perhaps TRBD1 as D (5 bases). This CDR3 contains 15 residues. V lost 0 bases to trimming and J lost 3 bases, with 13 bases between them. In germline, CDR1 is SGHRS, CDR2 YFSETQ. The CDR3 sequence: CASSLGAGMIYEQYF. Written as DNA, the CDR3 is TGCGCCAGCAGCTTGGGGGCAGGGATGATCTACGAGCAGTACTTC.

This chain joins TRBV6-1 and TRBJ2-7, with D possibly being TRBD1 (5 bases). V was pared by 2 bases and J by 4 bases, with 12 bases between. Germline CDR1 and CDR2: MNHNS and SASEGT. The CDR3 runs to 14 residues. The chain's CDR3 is CASSEYQGWYEQYF. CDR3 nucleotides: TGTGCCAGCAGTGAATATCAGGGTTGGTACGAGCAGTACTTC.

CDR3 sequence: CASSYSAQGIETQYF. The DNA of the CDR3 is TGTGCCAGCAGTTACTCGGCCCAGGGGATAGAGACCCAGTACTTC. The chain recombines TRBV6-6 with TRBJ2-5, with D possibly matching TRBD1 (6 bases). Germline V gene sequence: CDR1 MNHNY, CDR2 SVGAGI (reference sequence). This CDR3 is built from 15 residues. Trimming took 0 bases from V and 4 from J, leaving 12 bases between them.

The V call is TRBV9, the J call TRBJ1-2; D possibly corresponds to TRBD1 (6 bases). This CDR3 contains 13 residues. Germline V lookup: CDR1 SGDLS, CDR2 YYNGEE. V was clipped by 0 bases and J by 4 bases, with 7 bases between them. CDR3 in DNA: TGTGCCAGCAGCGTAGCCAGGGGCTATGGCTACACCTTC. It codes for CASSVARGYGYTF.